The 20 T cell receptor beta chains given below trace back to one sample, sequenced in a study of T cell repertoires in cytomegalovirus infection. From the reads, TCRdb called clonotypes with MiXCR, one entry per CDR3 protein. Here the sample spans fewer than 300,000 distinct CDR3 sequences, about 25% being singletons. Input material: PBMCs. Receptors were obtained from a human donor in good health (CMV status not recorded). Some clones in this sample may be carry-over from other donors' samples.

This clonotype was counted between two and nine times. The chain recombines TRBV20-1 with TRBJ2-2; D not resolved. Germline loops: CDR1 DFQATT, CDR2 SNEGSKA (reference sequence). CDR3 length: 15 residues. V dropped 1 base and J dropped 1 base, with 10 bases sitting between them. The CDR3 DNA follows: TGCAGTGCTAGAGCGTCCTCCAAGAACACCGGGGAGCTGTTTTTT. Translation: CSARASSKNTGELFF.

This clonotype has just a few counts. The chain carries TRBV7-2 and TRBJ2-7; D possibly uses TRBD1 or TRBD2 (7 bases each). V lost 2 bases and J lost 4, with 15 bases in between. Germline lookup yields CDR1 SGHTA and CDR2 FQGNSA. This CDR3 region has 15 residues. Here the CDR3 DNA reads TGTGCCAGCAGCTTAAAGCCAGGGGGAGGGTACGAGCAGTACTTC. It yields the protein CASSLKPGGGYEQYF.

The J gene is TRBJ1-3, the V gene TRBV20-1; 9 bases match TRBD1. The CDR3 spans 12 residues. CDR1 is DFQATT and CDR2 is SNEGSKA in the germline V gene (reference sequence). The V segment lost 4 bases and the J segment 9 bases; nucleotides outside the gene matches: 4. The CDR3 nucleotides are TGCAGTGCTAACGACAGGGGGGCCACCATATATTTT. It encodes CSANDRGATIYF.

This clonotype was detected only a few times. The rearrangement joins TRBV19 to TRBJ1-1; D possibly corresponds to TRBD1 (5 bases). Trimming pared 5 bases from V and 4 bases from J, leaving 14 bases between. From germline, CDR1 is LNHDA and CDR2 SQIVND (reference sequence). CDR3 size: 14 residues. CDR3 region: CASSGRTQGTEAFF. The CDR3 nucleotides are TGTGCCAGTAGTGGGCGGACCCAGGGCACTGAAGCTTTCTTT.

In DNA, the CDR3 is TGTGCCACCAGTGATTCACGACAGGGGGCAAGCAATCAGCCCCAGCATTTT. Protein product: CATSDSRQGASNQPQHF. The gene calls are TRBV24-1 and TRBJ1-5; 10 bases line up with TRBD1. CDR1 is KGHDR, CDR2 SFDVKD, per germline. The CDR3 contains 17 residues. With 2 bases clipped from V and 1 base from J, the junction kept 4 bases outside the gene matches.

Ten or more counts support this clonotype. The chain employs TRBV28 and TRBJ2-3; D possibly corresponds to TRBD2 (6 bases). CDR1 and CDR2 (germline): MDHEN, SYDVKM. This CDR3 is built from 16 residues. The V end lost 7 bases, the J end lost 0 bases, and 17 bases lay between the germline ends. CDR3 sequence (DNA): TGTGCCAGCAATGCCCTCGGGCTAGCGAGCACAGATACGCAGTATTTT. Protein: CASNALGLASTDTQYF.

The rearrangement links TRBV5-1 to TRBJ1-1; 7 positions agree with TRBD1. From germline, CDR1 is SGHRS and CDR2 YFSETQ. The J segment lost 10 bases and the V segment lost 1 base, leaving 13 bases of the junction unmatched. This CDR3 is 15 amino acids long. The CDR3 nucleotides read TGCGCCAGCAGCTTGATCCAGGGACAGAGCGGTGGAGCTTTCTTT. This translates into CASSLIQGQSGGAFF.

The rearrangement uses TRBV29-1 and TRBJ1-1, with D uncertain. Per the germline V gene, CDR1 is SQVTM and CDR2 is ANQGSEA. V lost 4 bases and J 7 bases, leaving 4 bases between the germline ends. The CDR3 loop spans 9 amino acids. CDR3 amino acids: CSVGLEAFF. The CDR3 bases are TGCAGCGTTGGTCTTGAAGCTTTCTTT.

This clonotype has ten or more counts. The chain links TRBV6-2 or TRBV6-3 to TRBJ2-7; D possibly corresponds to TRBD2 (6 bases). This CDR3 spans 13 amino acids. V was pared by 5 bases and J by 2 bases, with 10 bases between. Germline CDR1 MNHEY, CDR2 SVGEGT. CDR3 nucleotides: TGTGCCAGCAGTCGGGACTCCACCTACGAGCAGTACTTC. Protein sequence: CASSRDSTYEQYF.

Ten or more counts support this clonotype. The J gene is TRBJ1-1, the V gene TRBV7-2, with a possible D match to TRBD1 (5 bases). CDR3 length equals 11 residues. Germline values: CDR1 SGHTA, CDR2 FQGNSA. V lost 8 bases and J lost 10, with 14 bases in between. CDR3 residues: CASAQSTGAFF. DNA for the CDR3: TGTGCCAGCGCACAGTCAACAGGAGCTTTCTTT.

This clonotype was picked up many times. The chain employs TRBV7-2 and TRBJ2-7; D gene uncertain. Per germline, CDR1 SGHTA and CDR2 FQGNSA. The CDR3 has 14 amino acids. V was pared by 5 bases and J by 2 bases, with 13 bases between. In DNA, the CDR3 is TGTGCCAGCAGCAGAGATGGCGCAGCCTACGAGCAGTACTTC. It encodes CASSRDGAAYEQYF. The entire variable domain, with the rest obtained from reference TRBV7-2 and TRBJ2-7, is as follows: GAGVSQSPSNKVTEKGKDVELRCDPISGHTALYWYRQSLGQGLEFLIYFQGNSAPDKSGLPSDRFSAERTGGSVSTLTIQRTQQEDSAVYLCASSRDGAAYEQYFGPGTRLTVT.

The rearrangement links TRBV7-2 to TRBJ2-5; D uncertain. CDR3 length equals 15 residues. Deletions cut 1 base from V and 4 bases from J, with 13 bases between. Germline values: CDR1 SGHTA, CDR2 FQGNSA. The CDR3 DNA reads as TGTGCCAGCAGCTTAGACAAGGGAAGGACAGAGACCCAGTACTTC. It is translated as CASSLDKGRTETQYF.

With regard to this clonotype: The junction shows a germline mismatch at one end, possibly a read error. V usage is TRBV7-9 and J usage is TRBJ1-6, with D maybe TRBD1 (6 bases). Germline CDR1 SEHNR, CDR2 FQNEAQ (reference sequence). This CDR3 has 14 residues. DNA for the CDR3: TGTGCCAGCAGCTTAGTAGTAGGGGGTTCCCCCCTCCAGTTT. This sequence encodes CASSLVVGGSPLQF.

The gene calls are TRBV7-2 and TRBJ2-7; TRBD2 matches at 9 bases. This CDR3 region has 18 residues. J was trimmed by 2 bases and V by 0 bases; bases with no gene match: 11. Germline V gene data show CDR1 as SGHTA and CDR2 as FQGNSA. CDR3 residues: CASSLAEIAGALPYEQYF. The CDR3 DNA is TGTGCCAGCAGCTTAGCGGAGATAGCGGGAGCCCTCCCCTACGAGCAGTACTTC.

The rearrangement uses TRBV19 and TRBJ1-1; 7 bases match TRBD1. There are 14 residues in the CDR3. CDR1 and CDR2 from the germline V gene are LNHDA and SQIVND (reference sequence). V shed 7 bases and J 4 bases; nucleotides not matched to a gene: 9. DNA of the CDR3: TGTGCCAGTACCTTTGGACAGGCAGCCACTGAAGCTTTCTTT. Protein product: CASTFGQAATEAFF.

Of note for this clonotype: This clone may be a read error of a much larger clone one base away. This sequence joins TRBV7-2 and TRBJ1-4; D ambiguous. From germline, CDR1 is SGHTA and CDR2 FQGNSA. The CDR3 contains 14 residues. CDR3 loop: CASSLGPLNERLFF. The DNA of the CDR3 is TGTGCCAGCAGCTTAGGGCCCCTTAATGAAAGACTGTTTTTT.

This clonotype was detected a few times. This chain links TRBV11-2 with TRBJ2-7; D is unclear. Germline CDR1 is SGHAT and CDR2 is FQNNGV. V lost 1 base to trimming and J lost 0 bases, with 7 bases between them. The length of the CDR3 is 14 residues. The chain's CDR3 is CASSLGHTSYEQYF. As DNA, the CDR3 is TGTGCCAGCAGCTTAGGTCACACCTCCTACGAGCAGTACTTC.

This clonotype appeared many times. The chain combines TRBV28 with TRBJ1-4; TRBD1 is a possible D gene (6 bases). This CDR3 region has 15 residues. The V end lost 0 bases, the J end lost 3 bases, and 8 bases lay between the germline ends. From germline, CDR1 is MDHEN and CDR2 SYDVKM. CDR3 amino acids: CASSLWDSPNEKLFF. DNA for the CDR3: TGTGCCAGCAGTTTATGGGACAGCCCTAATGAAAAACTGTTTTTT. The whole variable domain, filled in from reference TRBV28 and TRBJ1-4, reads DVKVTQSSRYLVKRTGEKVFLECVQDMDHENMFWYRQDPGLGLRLIYFSYDVKMKEKGDIPEGYSVSREKKERFSLILESASTNQTSMYLCASSLWDSPNEKLFFGSGTQLSVL.

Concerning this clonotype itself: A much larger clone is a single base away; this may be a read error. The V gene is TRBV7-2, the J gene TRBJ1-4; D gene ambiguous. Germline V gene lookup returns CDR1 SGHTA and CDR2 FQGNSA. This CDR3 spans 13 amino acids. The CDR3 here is CSSSRGNNEKLFF. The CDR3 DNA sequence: TGTTCCAGCAGCCGCGGAAATAATGAAAAACTGTTTTTT.

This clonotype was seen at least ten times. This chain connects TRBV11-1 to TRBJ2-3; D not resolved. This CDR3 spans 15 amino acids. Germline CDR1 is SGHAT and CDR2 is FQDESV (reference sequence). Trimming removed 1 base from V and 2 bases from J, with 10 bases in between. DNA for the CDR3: TGTGCCAGCAGCTTAGGAATGGGATACACAGATACGCAGTATTTT. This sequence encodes CASSLGMGYTDTQYF.